The sequence of this TCR beta chain was determined in a study of technical replicates of blood from several donors. The germline gives CDR1 MNHEY, CDR2 SVGAGI. The CDR3 is 12 amino acids. V lost 8 bases, J lost 4 bases, and 9 bases lay in between. TCRdb's table, derived via immunoSEQ multiplex PCR, lists solely in-frame clones and lacks some. The sample contains approximately 80,000 clones, about 91% of which appear only once. V usage is TRBV6-5 and J usage is TRBJ2-1, with D possibly being TRBD1 (5 bases). This sequence was found in a human donor in good health. Sequencing was performed on T cells isolated from PBMCs. Here the CDR3 DNA reads TGTGCCAGCCGTACAGGATACAATGAGCAGTTCTTC. Its translation is CASRTGYNEQFF.